This T cell receptor beta chain was found in a study of cytomegalovirus exposure and HLA in healthy donors. This PCR relied on a set of 60 Vbeta primers and 13 Jbeta primers. Repertoires were generated with immunoSEQ multiplex PCR, while TCRdb's copy carries only in-frame clones and drops some. The data show around 150,000 clones, approximately 80% seen once. There are a few counts of this clone. Its antigen remains unidentified. Study-wide findings and caveats: A later examination showed that TCR association rates differed by HLA locus, with DRB1 most and HLA-C fewest. The study designated about 180 TCR beta chains cytomegalovirus-associated. CMV serostatus alone was available as immune exposure information.

The CDR3 runs to 15 residues. The V gene lost 1 base and the J gene lost 4 bases, with 13 bases spanning the gap. The V gene's germline CDR1 is LNHDA and CDR2 SQIVND (reference sequence). The chain is built from TRBV19 and TRBJ2-5; no definite D call. Sequenced material: PBMCs. The receptor's source is a man aged 45-65 years in good health and CMV-seropositive. In nucleotides, the CDR3 is TGTGCCAGTAGTATAGTCGGCCTAGGCGGAGAGACCCAGTACTTC. Translating gives CASSIVGLGGETQYF. The full variable domain, completed using reference TRBV19 and TRBJ2-5, is DGGITQSPKYLFRKEGQNVTLSCEQNLNHDAMYWYRQDPGQGLRLIYYSQIVNDFQKGDIAEGYSVSREKKESFPLTVTSAQKNPTAFYLCASSIVGLGGETQYFGPGTRLLVL.